This is a list of T cell receptor beta chains from one sample in a study of shared clonotypes between healthy human individuals. The repertoire was sequenced with immunoSEQ multiplex PCR; TCRdb's copy has only in-frame clones and lacks some. Of millions of clones in the sample, roughly 95% were seen once. Material for sequencing was naive CD4+ T cells sorted from blood. These receptors were obtained from a man younger than 35 in good health. CDR3s include the opening cysteine and the closing phenylalanine or tryptophan. The order of the fields is CDR3 DNA, CDR3 protein, V gene, D gene, J gene. A D gene is named only where the DNA matches it firmly.

TGTGCCAGCAGCTTGGTGGGGGTAGAGACCCAGTACTTC,CASSLVGVETQYF,TRBV5-6,.,TRBJ2-5
TGTGCCAGTAGTATGGGGGTGGGCGGAGATGGCTACACCTTC,CASSMGVGGDGYTF,TRBV19,.,TRBJ1-2
TGTGCCAGCAGCCAAGATTTTACAGGGGGGAAGCCCTATGGCTACACCTTC,CASSQDFTGGKPYGYTF,TRBV4-2,TRBD1,TRBJ1-2
TGTGCCAGCAGCCCAGAAAGGGGGACAGGCGGCTACACCTTC,CASSPERGTGGYTF,TRBV5-4,TRBD1,TRBJ1-2
TGTGCCATCAGTCTACGGGATAATGAAAAACTGTTTTTT,CAISLRDNEKLFF,TRBV10-3,.,TRBJ1-4
TGTGCCAGCACCAGGGAGTATGGCTACACCTTC,CASTREYGYTF,TRBV2,.,TRBJ1-2
TGTGCCAGCAGCCCCAGGGCAGGGAACACTGAAGCTTTCTTT,CASSPRAGNTEAFF,TRBV6-5,.,TRBJ1-1
TGTGCCAGCAGCCCGGGCGGGGGGAGGATCTATGGCTACACCTTC,CASSPGGGRIYGYTF,TRBV7-9,.,TRBJ1-2
TGTGCTAGCAGCCGCCGACTAGCAGATACGCAGTATTTT,CASSRRLADTQYF,TRBV7-7,.,TRBJ2-3
TGTGCCAGCAGTATGAGGTTAGGTAACTTGAATGGCTACACCTTC,CASSMRLGNLNGYTF,TRBV6-6,.,TRBJ1-2
TGCAGCGTTGGGCGACAGGGGACTGAAGCTTTCTTT,CSVGRQGTEAFF,TRBV29-1,TRBD1,TRBJ1-1
TGTGCCAGCACCCTAGGGGGGGAGTCGTACGAGCAGTACTTC,CASTLGGESYEQYF,TRBV28,.,TRBJ2-7
TGTGCCAGCAGTTCGCGGGGGGTCCAAGAGACCCAGTACTTC,CASSSRGVQETQYF,TRBV6-6,TRBD2,TRBJ2-5
TGCGCCAGCAGTGAGTTAAGCGGGAGGCCTACCGGGGAGCTGTTTTTT,CASSELSGRPTGELFF,TRBV10-2,TRBD2,TRBJ2-2
TGCGCCAGCAGGCTGGGAGCGACTTCTAACTATGGCTACACCTTC,CASRLGATSNYGYTF,TRBV5-1,.,TRBJ1-2
TGTGCCAGTAGTATTGGGACAGGGGTGAATTCACCCCTCCACTTT,CASSIGTGVNSPLHF,TRBV19,TRBD1,TRBJ1-6
TGTGCCAGCAGCCCCGGGGCGAACTATGGCTACACCTTC,CASSPGANYGYTF,TRBV7-2,.,TRBJ1-2
TGTGCCAGCAGCTTAGATCGGACCACAGATACGCAGTATTTT,CASSLDRTTDTQYF,TRBV11-3,.,TRBJ2-3
TGTGCCAGCAGTTCGCCCTCGGGCTACACCTTC,CASSSPSGYTF,TRBV28,.,TRBJ1-2
TGTGCCAGCAGCCCCCTGGCGTCCACAGATACGCAGTATTTT,CASSPLASTDTQYF,TRBV9,.,TRBJ2-3
TGCGCCAGCAGCTTACAGGGCGGTACCTACGAGCAGTACTTC,CASSLQGGTYEQYF,TRBV5-1,.,TRBJ2-7
TGTGCCAGCAGCGGGCGCGGGAGGGCCCTCGGCACAGATACGCAGTATTTT,CASSGRGRALGTDTQYF,TRBV9,TRBD2,TRBJ2-3
TGTGCCAGCTCAGCAACTCCGGGACAGGGCCCCTATGAGCAGTTCTTC,CASSATPGQGPYEQFF,TRBV18,TRBD1,TRBJ2-1
TGTGCCAGCAGTGAACGGGGGCAAGTTCAGCCCCAGCATTTT,CASSERGQVQPQHF,TRBV2,.,TRBJ1-5
TGCAGCGCCCCCGGGGGTAGCGAGCAGTACTTC,CSAPGGSEQYF,TRBV29-1,.,TRBJ2-7
TGTGCCAGCAGCTCCCCCGGGACTGTCACAGATACGCAGTATTTT,CASSSPGTVTDTQYF,TRBV5-4,.,TRBJ2-3
TGCGCCAGCAGCCACCCACCGACTAGCGGGAGTTTGGGCACCGGGGAGCTGTTTTTT,CASSHPPTSGSLGTGELFF,TRBV5-1,TRBD2,TRBJ2-2
TGTGCCAGCAGCAATACAGGGGGGAACACTGAAGCTTTCTTT,CASSNTGGNTEAFF,TRBV7-8,TRBD1,TRBJ1-1
TGTGCCAGCTCACCAATGGGGGCAGTTCGGGAAAAACTGTTTTTT,CASSPMGAVREKLFF,TRBV18,.,TRBJ1-4
TGTGCCAGCAGTACGACCGAACCTTATAATTCACCCCTCCACTTT,CASSTTEPYNSPLHF,TRBV6-5,.,TRBJ1-6
TGTGCCAGCAGCCCAGGGGGCGGGTATGGCTACACCTTC,CASSPGGGYGYTF,TRBV9,TRBD1,TRBJ1-2
TGTGCCAGCAGCTTAGCGGGGGGGATGAACACTGAAGCTTTCTTT,CASSLAGGMNTEAFF,TRBV11-1,.,TRBJ1-1